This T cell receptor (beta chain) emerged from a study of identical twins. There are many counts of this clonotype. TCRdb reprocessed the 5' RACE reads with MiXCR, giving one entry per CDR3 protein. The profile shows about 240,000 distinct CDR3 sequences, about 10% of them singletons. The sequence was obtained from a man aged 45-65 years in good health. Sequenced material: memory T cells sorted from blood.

The CDR3 sequence: CASSQEVEQFF. The CDR3 coding sequence is TGTGCCAGCAGCCAGGAAGTAGAGCAGTTCTTC. The chain has TRBV7-2 and TRBJ2-1, with D unresolved. The CDR3 length is 11 residues. Germline V gene sequence: CDR1 SGHTA, CDR2 FQGNSA. V lost 5 bases and J lost 10, with 9 bases in between. The complete variable domain, with remaining parts taken from reference TRBV7-2 and TRBJ2-1, reads GAGVSQSPSNKVTEKGKDVELRCDPISGHTALYWYRQSLGQGLEFLIYFQGNSAPDKSGLPSDRFSAERTGGSVSTLTIQRTQQEDSAVYLCASSQEVEQFFGPGTRLTVL.